This T cell receptor (beta chain) was sequenced during a study of T cells after yellow fever vaccination. To note about this clonotype: What it recognizes is unknown.

Trimming cost V 6 bases and J 10 bases; bases outside gene matches: 5. The CDR3 extends over 12 amino acids. Study outcomes and limitations: The CD4 and CD8 compartments had a small share of their clonotypes in common. FACS-sorted repertoires could contain abundant clonotypes contaminating from the bulk population.

TCRdb reprocessed the 5' RACE reads with MiXCR, giving one entry per CDR3 protein. This sample has 510,000 or so distinct CDR3 sequences, with 15% to 20% found just once. The receptor comes from a young man who received the YFV17D yellow fever vaccine. V is TRBV12-3 or TRBV12-4 and J is TRBJ2-1; 8 positions match TRBD2. The sample was PBMCs, taken 15 days after the yellow fever booster vaccination. DNA for the CDR3: TGTGCCAGCAGGACTAGCGTAGGAGAGCAGTTCTTC. This codes for CASRTSVGEQFF.